The TCR beta chain described here comes from a study of technical replicates of blood from a handful of donors. V was clipped by 5 bases and J by 1 base, with 8 bases between them. Germline lookup yields CDR1 MNHNY and CDR2 SVGAGI (reference sequence). The CDR3 totals 13 residues. The protocol was immunoSEQ multiplex PCR, while the TCRdb copy is restricted to in-frame clones and leaves out a portion. The sample consists of 60,000 to 90,000 clones, nearly 98% of them appearing once. The chain is built from TRBV6-6 and TRBJ1-1; D is ambiguous. The sequencing input was T cells isolated from PBMCs. The sequence was obtained from a human donor in good health. CDR3 DNA sequence: TGTGCCAGCAGTCCCGGTGGGAACACTGAAGCTTTCTTT. Its translation: CASSPGGNTEAFF.